This TCR beta chain was documented in a study of PD-1 blockade in classical Hodgkin lymphoma (dated by TCRdb to 2018 to 2020). Background for the entire study: Nivolumab dosing was 3 mg/kg intravenously every 2 weeks, continuing until either disease progression or unacceptable toxicity. A peripheral blood immune signature of response to PD-1 blockade in classical Hodgkin lymphoma was defined using TCR beta sequencing and CyTOF. Overall study results and their limits: Newly diagnosed patients were reported to have lower baseline TCR diversity than healthy donors, and relapsed/refractory patients were reported to have lower baseline TCR diversity still. The study was limited to a single clinical trial cohort, and causes of repertoire differences, possibly disease activity or prior therapy, remained undefined. A significant rise by C4D1 was seen in CD4+ but not CD8+ TCR diversity (p=0.0027 vs p=0.16), with the rise being most apparent in complete responders (p=0.02). Trial patients achieving complete response had baseline diversity similar to newly diagnosed patients, whereas partial responders and progressors had significantly lower diversity. Diversity was lower in patients who began nivolumab less than 1 year after ASCT, so these patients were left out of later analyses to avoid confounding by immune reconstitution.

CDR1 is given as LNHDA and CDR2 as SQIVND, both from the germline V gene (reference sequence). The cysteine opens and the phenylalanine closes a CDR3 of 15 amino acids. Only the CDR3 portion is preserved as DNA: 45 bases, with reading frame beginning at the first base. V was cut back by 3 bases and J by 1 base, leaving a gap of 11 bases between them. This clone was detected once. Its specific antigen is unknown. The sample holds no much larger clone one base away, and base qualities are not on file. The time point label on this specimen signifies: cycle 2 day 1 (C2D1) of nivolumab. Every trial patient had relapsed following autologous stem cell transplantation, and prior brentuximab vedotin exposure was what differed among cohorts A, B and C. A total of under 70 patients with relapsed/refractory classical Hodgkin lymphoma made up the trial cohort, and each patient's best overall response was complete response, partial response or progressive disease. In the multi-cohort phase II CheckMate 205 trial, trial patients received single-agent nivolumab. Best overall response was determined by an independent review committee according to the 2007 International Working Group response criteria. PBMCs from the trial were collected at three points: immediately before nivolumab initiation (C1D1), and during therapy at cycle 2 day 1 and cycle 4 day 1. After peripheral blood was drawn into 8 mL Vacutainer Cell Preparation Tubes, PBMCs were isolated by centrifugation and then cryopreserved.

Genomic DNA was extracted with the Qiagen DNeasy kit from unsorted PBMCs and from negatively selected CD4+ and CD8+ fractions. Using primers that anneal to V and J segments, immunoSEQ multiplex PCR amplified the TCR beta CDR3 regions. A synthetic immune receptor repertoire was used to minimize amplification bias, and any remaining bias was removed computationally after sequencing. The authors' analysis ran thus. Repertoire diversity was quantified as the Shannon entropy index using custom Python scripts. Unsorted, CD4+ and CD8+ repertoires were analyzed separately, except for combined analyses in which CD4+ and CD8+ sequences were merged in silico. A clone counted as expanded when the clone's frequency after treatment rose at least 2-fold relative to C1D1, and clones undetected at baseline were given a pseudocount of 0.5. Singleton clones were defined as clones with 0 or 1 copy at C1D1, and non-singleton clones were defined as clones with 2 or more copies. Clones expanded in unsorted samples were labelled as CD4+, CD8+ or unknown by matching protein sequences in sorted samples from the same patient. Wilcoxon tests on paired samples were used to test changes in diversity from C1D1 to C4D1. TCRdb mirrors the immuneACCESS table, restricted to in-frame sequences. Some clones are absent from its copies; in checked studies, under half trace to an unresolved V gene, and the reason for the others is unknown. V, J and clone size derive from that table, while D and trimming were established from the DNA sequence. For this sample there are around 26,000 clones; about 86% appear just once. The leading ten clones occupy 15% to 20% of the sample.

Recombination joined TRBV19 with TRBJ2-3; the D call is possibly TRBD1 or TRBD2, each sharing 5 bases. The material sequenced was peripheral blood mononuclear cells (PBMCs), taken before the second cycle of nivolumab. The receptor's source is a human donor with classical Hodgkin lymphoma. The CDR3 here reads CASSIGTVGTDTQYF. The base sequence is TGTGCCAGTAGTATCGGGACGGTGGGCACAGATACGCAGTATTTT. Supplemented by the reference TRBV19 and TRBJ2-3 proteins around the CDR3, the complete variable domain is DGGITQSPKYLFRKEGQNVTLSCEQNLNHDAMYWYRQDPGQGLRLIYYSQIVNDFQKGDIAEGYSVSREKKESFPLTVTSAQKNPTAFYLCASSIGTVGTDTQYFGPGTRLTVL.